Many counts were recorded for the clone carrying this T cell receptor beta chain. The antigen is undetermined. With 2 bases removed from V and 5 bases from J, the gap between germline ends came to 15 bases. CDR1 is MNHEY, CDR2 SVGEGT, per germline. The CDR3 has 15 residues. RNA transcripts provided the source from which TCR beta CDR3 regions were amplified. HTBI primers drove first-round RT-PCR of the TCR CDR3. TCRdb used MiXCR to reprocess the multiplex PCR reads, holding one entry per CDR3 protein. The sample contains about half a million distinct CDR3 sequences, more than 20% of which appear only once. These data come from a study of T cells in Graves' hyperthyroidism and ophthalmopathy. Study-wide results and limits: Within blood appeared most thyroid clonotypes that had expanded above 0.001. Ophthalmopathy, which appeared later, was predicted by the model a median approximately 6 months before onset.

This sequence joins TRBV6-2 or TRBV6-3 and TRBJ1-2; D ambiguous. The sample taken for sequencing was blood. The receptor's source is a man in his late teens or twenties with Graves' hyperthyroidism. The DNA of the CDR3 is TGTGCCAGCAGTTACACGCCAGGTATAGGGTATGGCTACACCTTC. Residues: CASSYTPGIGYGYTF.